This T cell receptor beta chain was recovered during a study of CD8 T cells in Susac syndrome. When the RNA was reverse transcribed, random hexamers were used with an input of roughly 0.45 to 1 ug. In TCRdb, the immunoSEQ multiplex PCR reads were re-called with MiXCR into one record per CDR3 protein. The data contain some 110,000 distinct CDR3 sequences, approximately 95% of them seen just once; the ten biggest clones take up around 0.38%. Germline V gene sequence: CDR1 DFQATT, CDR2 SNEGSKA (reference sequence). With 2 bases removed from V and 5 bases from J, the gap between germline ends came to 10 bases. CDR3 size: 13 residues.

The sample comprised CD8+ T cells from PBMCs. This sequence originates from a human donor with Susac syndrome. The V gene is TRBV20-1, the J gene TRBJ2-1, with D unresolved. The chain's CDR3 is CSARPLGNNEQFF. CDR3 sequence (DNA): TGCAGTGCTAGACCCCTGGGGAACAATGAGCAGTTCTTC.